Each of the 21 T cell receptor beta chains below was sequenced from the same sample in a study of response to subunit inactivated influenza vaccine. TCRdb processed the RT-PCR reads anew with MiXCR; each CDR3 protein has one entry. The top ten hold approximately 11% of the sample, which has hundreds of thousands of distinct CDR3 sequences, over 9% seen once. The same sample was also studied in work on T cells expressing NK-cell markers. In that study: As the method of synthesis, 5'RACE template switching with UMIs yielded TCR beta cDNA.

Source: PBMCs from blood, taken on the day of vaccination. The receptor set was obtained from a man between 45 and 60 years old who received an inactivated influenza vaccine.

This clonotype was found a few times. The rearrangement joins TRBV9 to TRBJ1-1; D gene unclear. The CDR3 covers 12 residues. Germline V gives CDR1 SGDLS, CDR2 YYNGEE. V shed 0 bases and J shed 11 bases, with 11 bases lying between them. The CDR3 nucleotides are TGTGCCAGCAGCGTAGAGGAGGGAATGGCTTTCTTT. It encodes CASSVEEGMAFF.

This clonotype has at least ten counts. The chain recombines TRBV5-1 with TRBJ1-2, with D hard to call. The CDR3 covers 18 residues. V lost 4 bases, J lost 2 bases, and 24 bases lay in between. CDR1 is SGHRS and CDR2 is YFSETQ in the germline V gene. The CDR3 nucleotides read TGCGCCAGCAGCCGCCAAAGGGTGGGAGGTACCTCAAACTATGGCTACACCTTC. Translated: CASSRQRVGGTSNYGYTF.

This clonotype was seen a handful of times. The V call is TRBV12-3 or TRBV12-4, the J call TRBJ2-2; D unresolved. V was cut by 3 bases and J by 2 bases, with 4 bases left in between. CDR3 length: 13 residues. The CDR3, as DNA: TGTGCCAGCAGTTTCATCAACACCGGGGAGCTGTTTTTT. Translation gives CASSFINTGELFF.

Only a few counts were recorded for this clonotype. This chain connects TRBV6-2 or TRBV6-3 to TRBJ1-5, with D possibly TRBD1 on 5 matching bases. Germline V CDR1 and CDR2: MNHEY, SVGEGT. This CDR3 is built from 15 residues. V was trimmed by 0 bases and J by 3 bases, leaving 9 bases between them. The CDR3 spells CASSYSGGNNQPQHF. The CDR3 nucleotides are TGTGCCAGCAGTTACTCGGGGGGAAACAATCAGCCCCAGCATTTT.

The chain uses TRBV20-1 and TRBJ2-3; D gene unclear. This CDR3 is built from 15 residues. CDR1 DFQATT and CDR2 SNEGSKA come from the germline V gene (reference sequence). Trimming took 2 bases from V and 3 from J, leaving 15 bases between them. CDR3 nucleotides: TGCAGTGCTAGATCGGCTACTCGCTGGACAGATACGCAGTATTTT. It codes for CSARSATRWTDTQYF.

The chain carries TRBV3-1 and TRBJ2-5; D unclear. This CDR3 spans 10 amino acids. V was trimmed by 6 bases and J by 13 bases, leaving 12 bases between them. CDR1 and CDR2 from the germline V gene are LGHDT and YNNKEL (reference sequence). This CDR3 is CASSQLDWYF. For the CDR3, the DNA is TGTGCCAGCAGTCAGCTGGATTGGTACTTC.

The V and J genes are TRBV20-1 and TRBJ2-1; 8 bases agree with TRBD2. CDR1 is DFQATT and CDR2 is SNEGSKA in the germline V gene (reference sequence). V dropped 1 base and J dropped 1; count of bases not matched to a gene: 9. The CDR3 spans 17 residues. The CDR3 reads CSARGLPTSASYNEQFF. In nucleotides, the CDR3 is TGCAGTGCTAGAGGGCTCCCGACTAGCGCATCCTACAATGAGCAGTTCTTC.

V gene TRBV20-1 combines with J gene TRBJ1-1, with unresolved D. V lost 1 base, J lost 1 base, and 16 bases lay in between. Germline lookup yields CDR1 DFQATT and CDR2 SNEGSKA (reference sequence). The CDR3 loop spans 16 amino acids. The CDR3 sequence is CSARVPGLSRNTEAFF. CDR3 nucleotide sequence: TGCAGTGCTAGAGTTCCGGGCTTGTCAAGGAACACTGAAGCTTTCTTT.

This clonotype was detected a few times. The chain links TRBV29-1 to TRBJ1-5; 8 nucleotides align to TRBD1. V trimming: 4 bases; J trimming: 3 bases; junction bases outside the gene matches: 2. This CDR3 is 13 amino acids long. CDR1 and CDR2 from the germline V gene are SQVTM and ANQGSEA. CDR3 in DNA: TGCAGCGTTGGACAGGGGAACAATCAGCCCCAGCATTTT. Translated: CSVGQGNNQPQHF.

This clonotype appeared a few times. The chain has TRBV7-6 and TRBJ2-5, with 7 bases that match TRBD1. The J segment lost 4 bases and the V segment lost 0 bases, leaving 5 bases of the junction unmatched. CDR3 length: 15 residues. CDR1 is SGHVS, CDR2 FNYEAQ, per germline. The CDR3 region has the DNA TGTGCCAGCAGCTTAGCAGGAACAGGGGCAGAGACCCAGTACTTC. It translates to CASSLAGTGAETQYF. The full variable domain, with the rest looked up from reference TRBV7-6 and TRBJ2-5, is GAGVSQSPRYKVTKRGQDVALRCDPISGHVSLYWYRQALGQGPEFLTYFNYEAQQDKSGLPNDRFSAERPEGSISTLTIQRTEQRDSAMYRCASSLAGTGAETQYFGPGTRLLVL.

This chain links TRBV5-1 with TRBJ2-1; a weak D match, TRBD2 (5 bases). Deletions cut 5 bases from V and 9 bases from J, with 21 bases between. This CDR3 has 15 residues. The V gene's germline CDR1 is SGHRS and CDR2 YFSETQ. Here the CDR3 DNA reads TGCGCCAGCAGTCAAAGGGCTAGCCAAAGCTTTGAGCAGTTCTTC. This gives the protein CASSQRASQSFEQFF.

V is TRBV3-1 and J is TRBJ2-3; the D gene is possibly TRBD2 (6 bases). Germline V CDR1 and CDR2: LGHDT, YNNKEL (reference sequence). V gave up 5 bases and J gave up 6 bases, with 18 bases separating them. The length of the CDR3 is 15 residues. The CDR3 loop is CASSESGSGLDTQYF. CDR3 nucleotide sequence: TGTGCCAGCAGCGAGAGCGGGTCGGGCTTGGATACGCAGTATTTT.

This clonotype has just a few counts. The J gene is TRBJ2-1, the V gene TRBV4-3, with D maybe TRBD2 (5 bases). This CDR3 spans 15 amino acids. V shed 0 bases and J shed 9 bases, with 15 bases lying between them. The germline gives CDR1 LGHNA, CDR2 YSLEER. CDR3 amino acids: CASSQESNGVGEQFF. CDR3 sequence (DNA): TGCGCCAGCAGCCAAGAAAGTAACGGGGTTGGTGAGCAGTTCTTC.

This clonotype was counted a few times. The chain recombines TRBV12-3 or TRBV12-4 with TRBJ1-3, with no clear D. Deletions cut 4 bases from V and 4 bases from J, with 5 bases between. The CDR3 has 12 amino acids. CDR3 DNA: TGTGCCAGCAGTTGGGAAGGAAACACCATATATTTT. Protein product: CASSWEGNTIYF.

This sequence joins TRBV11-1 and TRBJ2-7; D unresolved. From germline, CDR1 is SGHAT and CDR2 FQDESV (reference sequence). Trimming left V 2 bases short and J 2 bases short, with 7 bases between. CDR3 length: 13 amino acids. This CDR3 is CASSLMGAYEQYF. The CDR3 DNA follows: TGTGCCAGCAGCTTAATGGGCGCCTACGAGCAGTACTTC. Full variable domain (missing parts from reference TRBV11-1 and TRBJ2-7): EAEVAQSPRYKITEKSQAVAFWCDPISGHATLYWYRQILGQGPELLVQFQDESVVDDSQLPKDRFSAERLKGVDSTLKIQPAELGDSAMYLCASSLMGAYEQYFGPGTRLTVT.

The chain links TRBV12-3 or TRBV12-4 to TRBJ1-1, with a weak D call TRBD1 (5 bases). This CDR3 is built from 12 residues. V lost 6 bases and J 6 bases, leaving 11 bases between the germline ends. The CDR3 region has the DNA TGTGCCAGCAGCCCCAGGGTTTCTGAAGCTTTCTTT. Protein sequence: CASSPRVSEAFF.

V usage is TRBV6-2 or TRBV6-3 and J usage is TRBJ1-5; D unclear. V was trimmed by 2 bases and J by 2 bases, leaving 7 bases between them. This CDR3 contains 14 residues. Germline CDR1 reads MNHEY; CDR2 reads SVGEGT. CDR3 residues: CASSYRQRNQPQHF. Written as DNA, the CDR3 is TGTGCCAGCAGTTACCGGCAGCGCAATCAGCCCCAGCATTTT.

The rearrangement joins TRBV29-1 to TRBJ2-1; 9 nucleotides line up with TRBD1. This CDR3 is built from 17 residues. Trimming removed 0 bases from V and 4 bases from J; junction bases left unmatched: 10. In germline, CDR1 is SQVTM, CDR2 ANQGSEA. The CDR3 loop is CSVEDLKPGQGYNEQFF. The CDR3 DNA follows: TGCAGCGTTGAAGATCTTAAGCCCGGACAGGGGTACAATGAGCAGTTCTTC.

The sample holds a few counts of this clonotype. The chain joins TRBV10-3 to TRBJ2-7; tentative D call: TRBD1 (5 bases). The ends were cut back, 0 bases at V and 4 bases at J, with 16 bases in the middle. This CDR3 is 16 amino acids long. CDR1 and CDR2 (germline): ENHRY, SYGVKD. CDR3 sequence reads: CAISESVGALRYEQYF. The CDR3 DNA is TGTGCCATCAGTGAGTCCGTTGGGGCGCTGAGATACGAGCAGTACTTC.

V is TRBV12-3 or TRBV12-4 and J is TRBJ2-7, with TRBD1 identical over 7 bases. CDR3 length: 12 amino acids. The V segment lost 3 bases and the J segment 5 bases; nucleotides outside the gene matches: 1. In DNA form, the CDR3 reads TGTGCCAGCAGTTTCGGACAGGACGAGCAGTACTTC. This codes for CASSFGQDEQYF.

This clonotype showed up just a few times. CDR3 in amino acids: CASSQYSKQGEAFF. The CDR3 DNA follows: TGTGCCAGCAGCCAGTATTCCAAACAGGGAGAAGCTTTCTTT. J is TRBJ1-1 and V is TRBV3-1, with a possible D match to TRBD1 (6 bases). V was cut by 3 bases and J by 8 bases, with 16 bases left in between. Germline V lookup: CDR1 LGHDT, CDR2 YNNKEL (reference sequence). This CDR3 comprises 14 residues.